This T cell receptor (beta chain) was observed in a study of radiation and T cells in renal cell carcinoma. Study summary: Nephrectomy followed 15 Gy stereotactic body radiation by 4 weeks. Overall study results and limits: Top tumor clonotypes rose in blood 2 weeks post-radiation, then contracted.

The time point is: blood 2 weeks post-SBRT. The treatment denotes: 15 Gy SBRT to primary tumor, nephrectomy 4 weeks later. After SBRT, blood was collected at 2 and 4 weeks, plus baseline. The tumor was a clear cell renal cell carcinoma. Germline lookup yields CDR1 SGHRS and CDR2 YFSETQ. The CDR3 extends over 13 amino acids. Trimming shortened V by 0 bases and J by 2 bases, and 5 bases separated the two germline ends. On this clone: Its antigen is undetermined.

Measured with immunoSEQ multiplex PCR; TCRdb has only the in-frame clones, and not every one. The data contain 25,000 to 30,000 clones, more than 65% of them seen just once; the ten biggest clones take up roughly 30%. The receptor's source is a man aged 55-75 years with renal cell carcinoma. Specimen: blood, collected from a patient whose treatment included radiotherapy and nephrectomy. V is TRBV5-1 and J is TRBJ1-2; TRBD1 is a possible D gene (5 bases). The CDR3 protein is CASSLDRNYGYTF. The CDR3 DNA follows: TGCGCCAGCAGCTTGGACAGGAACTATGGCTACACCTTC.